What follows are 10 T cell receptor beta chains derived from one specimen sequenced in a study of tumor and adjacent non-tumor tissue in lung cancer. Three rounds of nested PCR, following a modified ARM-PCR protocol, produced the TCRbeta library. TCRdb ran MiXCR on the multiplex PCR reads and lists one entry per CDR3 protein. Of around 86,000 distinct CDR3 sequences in the sample, roughly two thirds were seen once. No cell sorting was done before RNA was extracted from the tissue. Sequencing was performed on lung tumor tissue. The receptors come from a woman in her forties with non-small cell lung cancer.

Worth noting for this clonotype: An end of the junction differs from the germline gene, which may be a read error. The chain carries TRBV11-3 and TRBJ2-2, with a possible D match to TRBD2 (5 bases). Germline V CDR1 and CDR2: SGHNT, YENEEA. This CDR3 is 13 amino acids long. CDR3 sequence (DNA): TGTGCCAGCAACTTAGCCGGCCACGGGGAGCCGTTCTTT. As protein: CASNLAGHGEPFF.

Many counts were recorded for this clonotype. This sequence joins TRBV12-3 or TRBV12-4 and TRBJ2-7; the match to TRBD2 covers 7 bases. This CDR3 is built from 14 residues. V lost 6 bases, J lost 2 bases, and 7 bases stayed unmatched. CDR3 in DNA: TGTGCCAGCAGATTGGCTAGCGGAGCCTACGAGCAGTACTTC. This translates into CASRLASGAYEQYF.

This chain joins TRBV11-2 and TRBJ2-3, with a tentative D call TRBD2 (5 bases). The V and J ends lost 3 bases and 12 bases respectively, with 25 bases between them. The CDR3 contains 16 residues. The germline V gene has CDR1 SGHAT and CDR2 FQNNGV. CDR3 nucleotide sequence: TGTGCCAGCAGCTTTAGCGAGAGTAAGGGCACAGATAAACAGTATTTT. The encoded protein is CASSFSESKGTDKQYF.

To note about this clonotype: Just one base apart from a much larger clone, this may be a read error. The chain couples TRBV7-9 to TRBJ2-7; maybe TRBD1 (6 bases). Germline loops: CDR1 SEHNR, CDR2 FQNEAQ (reference sequence). The CDR3 contains 16 residues. V lost 2 bases and J 0 bases, leaving 14 bases between the germline ends. The CDR3 DNA reads as TGTGCCAGCAGCTTAACTAGTGACAGGAGCTCCTACGAGCAGTACTTC. It codes for CASSLTSDRSSYEQYF. Combining the CDR3 with reference TRBV7-9 and TRBJ2-7 gives the whole variable domain DTGVSQNPRHKITKRGQNVTFRCDPISEHNRLYWYRQTLGQGPEFLTYFQNEAQLEKSRLLSDRFSAERPKGSFSTLEIQRTEQGDSAMYLCASSLTSDRSSYEQYFGPGTRLTVT.

The chain has TRBV11-2 and TRBJ2-1; 7 positions match TRBD2. Unmatched junction bases numbered 21, after V lost 8 bases and J lost 5 bases. Germline CDR1 SGHAT, CDR2 FQNNGV. The CDR3 loop spans 18 amino acids. The CDR3 DNA sequence: TGTGCCAGCCTGGGCTTTAAGGGGACTACCCCTCTTAACAATGAGCAGTTCTTC. It codes for CASLGFKGTTPLNNEQFF.

On this clonotype itself: The conserved phenylalanine or tryptophan normally closing the CDR3 is absent here, so this likely arose from a read error. The chain recombines TRBV6-6 with TRBJ2-7, with D unclear. This CDR3 has 14 amino acids. The ends were cut back, 6 bases at V and 3 bases at J, with 15 bases in the middle. From germline, CDR1 is MNHNY and CDR2 SVGAGI (reference sequence). Here the CDR3 reads CASRLRYGHYEQYL. DNA of the CDR3: TGTGCCAGCAGACTCAGGTACGGGCACTACGAGCAGTACTTA.

This clonotype was seen more than once but under ten times. Being one base from a much bigger clone, this may be a read error. The chain is built from TRBV12-3 or TRBV12-4 and TRBJ2-7, with D perhaps matching TRBD1 (6 bases). There are 13 residues in the CDR3. Trimming took 7 bases from V and 5 from J, leaving 15 bases between them. CDR3 in amino acids: CASIQGYSNEQYF. As DNA, the CDR3 is TGTGCCAGCATCCAGGGGTATAGTAACGAGCAGTACTTC.

Worth noting for this clonotype: This clone may be a read error of a much larger clone one base away. The chain links TRBV30 to TRBJ1-5; D unresolved. CDR1 and CDR2 (germline): GTSNPN, SVGIG (reference sequence). The CDR3 loop spans 12 amino acids. V was pared by 5 bases and J by 3 bases, with 8 bases between. CDR3 protein: CAWGRLNQPQHF. In DNA, the CDR3 is TGTGCCTGGGGACGGCTCAATCAGCCCCAGCATTTT. The variable domain in full, completed from reference TRBV30 and TRBJ1-5, reads SQTIHQWPATLVQPVGSPLSLECTVEGTSNPNLYWYRQAAGRGLQLLFYSVGIGQISSEVPQNLSASRPQDRQFILSSKKLLLSDSGFYLCAWGRLNQPQHFGDGTRLSIL.

The genes are TRBV29-1 and TRBJ2-1; TRBD2 matches 7 bases. V lost 3 bases, J lost 6 bases, and 8 bases stayed unmatched. Germline V gene lookup returns CDR1 SQVTM and CDR2 ANQGSEA. This CDR3 has 14 amino acids. The CDR3 DNA sequence: TGCAGCGTTGATAAACTAGCGAACCCCAATGAGCAGTTCTTC. This encodes CSVDKLANPNEQFF.

Worth noting for this clonotype: One end of the junction fails to match germline, which may point to a read error. J is TRBJ1-6 and V is TRBV11-2, with 9 bases that match TRBD1. The CDR3 has 14 residues. Germline V CDR1 and CDR2: SGHAT, FQNNGV. CDR3 nucleotides: TGTGTCAGCAGTCAGGGGACAGGGAATTCACCCCTCCACTTT. The encoded protein is CVSSQGTGNSPLHF.